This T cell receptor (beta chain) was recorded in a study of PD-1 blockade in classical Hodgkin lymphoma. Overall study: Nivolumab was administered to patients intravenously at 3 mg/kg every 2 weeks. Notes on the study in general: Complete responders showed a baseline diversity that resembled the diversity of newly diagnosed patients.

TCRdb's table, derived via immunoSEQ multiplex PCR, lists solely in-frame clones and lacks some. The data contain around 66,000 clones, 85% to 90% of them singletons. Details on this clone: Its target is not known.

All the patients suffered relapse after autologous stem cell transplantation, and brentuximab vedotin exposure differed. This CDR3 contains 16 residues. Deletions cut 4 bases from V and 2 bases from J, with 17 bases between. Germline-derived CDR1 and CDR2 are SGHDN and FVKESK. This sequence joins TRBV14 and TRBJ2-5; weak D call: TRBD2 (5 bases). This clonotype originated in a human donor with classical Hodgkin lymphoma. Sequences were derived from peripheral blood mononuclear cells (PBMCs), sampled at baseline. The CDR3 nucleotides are TGTGCCAGCAGCCTCCTGCCAGGTGGCGGGCAAGAGACCCAGTACTTC. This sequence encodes CASSLLPGGGQETQYF. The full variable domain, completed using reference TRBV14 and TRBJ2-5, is EAGVTQFPSHSVIEKGQTVTLRCDPISGHDNLYWYRRVMGKEIKFLLHFVKESKQDESGMPNNRFLAERTGGTYSTLKVQPAELEDSGVYFCASSLLPGGGQETQYFGPGTRLLVL.